The text below deals with one TCR beta chain. The antigen remains undetermined. This specimen comes from a study of blood T cells in healthy people across ages. General study points: Shifts in expanded clonotypes may have been confounded by donor CMV status, which was unknown.

A second about 6 to 11 cycle PCR used barcoded and J-beta primers. One entry per CDR3 protein, called by TCRdb with MiXCR from the 5' RACE reads. The sample includes about 1.8 million distinct CDR3 sequences, just under 50% seen only once; the top ten take approximately 2%. CDR3 length equals 16 residues. Germline V gives CDR1 SEHNR, CDR2 FQNEAQ (reference sequence). V trimming: 4 bases; J trimming: 3 bases; junction bases outside the gene matches: 12. The chain recombines TRBV7-9 with TRBJ2-7; 7 bases agree with TRBD1. What was sequenced was blood. This TCR was sampled from a woman in her 40s in good health. CDR3 sequence (DNA): TGTGCCAGCAGCTCCCACAGGGGCGGGCAGGGCTACGAGCAGTACTTC. This codes for CASSSHRGGQGYEQYF.